The text below deals with one TCR beta chain. Its antigen is not known. The sample is drawn from a study of T cell responses to AZD1222 COVID-19 vaccine. Broader study findings: Possibly, clonal diversity was underestimated; donors were largely white British and included more females. Spike-spanning, vaccine-associated CD4 TCRs were dominant at 160-218 and 743-854.

The data were produced by immunoSEQ multiplex PCR, yet TCRdb's version contains in-frame clones alone and is incomplete. This sample has around 130,000 clones, with over 85% found just once. The source is an adult in good health. This sample comprised peripheral blood, obtained on day 0 of AZD1222 vaccination.

This CDR3 reads CATSQDREETQYF. CDR3 coding DNA: TGTGCCACCTCCCAAGACCGGGAAGAGACCCAGTACTTC. The chain employs TRBV15 and TRBJ2-5; no clear D. Trimming cost V 8 bases and J 3 bases, with 13 bases left between them. The CDR3 covers 13 residues. The germline CDR1 and CDR2 sequences are LNHNV and YYDKDF (reference sequence).